This TCR beta chain stems from a study of shared clonotypes between healthy human individuals. Notes on the study in general: Generally, estimated richness proved larger in naive subsets than it did in memory subsets.

For this clone: Its antigen is unidentified.

CDR3 length: 14 amino acids. V shed 2 bases and J shed 7 bases, with 12 bases lying between them. Looked up from germline, CDR1 is KGHSH and CDR2 is LQKENI. Assay: immunoSEQ multiplex PCR; the TCRdb copy retains only in-frame clones and omits some. The sample holds roughly 1 million clones, more than 60% seen once. Source material: memory CD4+ T cells sorted from blood. As for subset: CD45RA-negative fraction. The chain is built from TRBV18 and TRBJ2-1; no clear D. The TCR was taken from a man aged 18 to 35 in good health. Here the CDR3 DNA reads TGTGCCAGCTCACCAGCCCTACCCTCAAATGAGCAGTTCTTC. As protein: CASSPALPSNEQFF. Supplemented by reference TRBV18 and TRBJ2-1, the full variable domain reads NAGVMQNPRHLVRRRGQEARLRCSPMKGHSHVYWYRQLPEEGLKFMVYLQKENIIDESGMPKERFSAEFPKEGPSILRIQQVVRGDSAAYFCASSPALPSNEQFFGPGTRLTVL.